This T cell receptor (beta chain) originates from a study of vaccination effects on CD4 cells after COVID-19. About this clone itself: Antigen unknown.

Clones were sequenced by immunoSEQ multiplex PCR, and TCRdb holds only the in-frame ones, with some missing. The sample gives about 79,000 clones, around 74% of which show up once; under 2% is in the top ten. The germline CDR1 and CDR2 sequences are SGDLS and YYNGEE. There are 15 residues in the CDR3. Trimming pared 0 bases from V and 2 bases from J, leaving 10 bases between. Viral peptide pools were used in the ViraFEST assay to expand antigen-specific CD4+ T cells, and sequencing came afterward. Following a roughly 10-day culture, CD4+ T cells were purified. The sequence was obtained from a human donor who received a COVID-19 vaccine. Material: CD4+ T cells from PBMCs cultured with HCoV-229E spike peptides, obtained before COVID-19 vaccination. The chain links TRBV9 to TRBJ2-3; the D is unclear. CDR3 amino acids: CASSVDLQPTDTQYF. CDR3 sequence (DNA): TGTGCCAGCAGCGTAGATTTACAGCCCACAGATACGCAGTATTTT.